This is a list of T cell receptor beta chains from one sample in a study of blood T cell repertoires in COVID-19. Data came from immunoSEQ multiplex PCR; TCRdb stores just in-frame clones and leaves some out. The sample records about 66,000 clones, about 86% being singletons. Source material: peripheral blood. These receptors came from a man in his fifties or sixties with active COVID-19. Both conserved end residues are part of each CDR3. A D gene is named only where the DNA matches it firmly. Only part of the rows carry a size: once, few, many, or a class if the clone is expanded.

>NA|NA|TRBV6-1|TRBJ1-5
TGTGCCAGCAGTGAAGCGCATCGGGATGATCAGCCCCAGCATTTT
CASSEAHRDDQPQHF
>NA|NA|TRBV11-2|TRBJ2-7
TGTGCCAGCAGCTTAGCGGACAAGGACTACGAGCAGTACTTC
CASSLADKDYEQYF
>NA|NA|TRBV12-3/TRBV12-4|TRBJ2-5
TGTGCCAGCAGTTTTCGAGGGACCCAGTACTTC
CASSFRGTQYF
>NA|TRBD1|TRBV4-1|TRBJ2-1
TGCGCCAGCAGCCAACTGGGGACAGGGGCTGTCAGAAATGAGCAGTTCTTC
CASSQLGTGAVRNEQFF
>NA|NA|TRBV9|TRBJ2-7
TGTGCCAGCAGCGTAGCAGAGTCGGGGTTCTCCTACGAGCAGTACTTC
CASSVAESGFSYEQYF
>NA|TRBD2|TRBV5-1|TRBJ2-1
TGCGCCAGCAGCTTTTACGGGGAGGGGAATGAGCAGTTCTTC
CASSFYGEGNEQFF
>once|NA|TRBV18|TRBJ1-2
TGTGCCAGCTCACCACTACGTATCTCGGACTCAGCTAACTATGGCTACACCTTC
CASSPLRISDSANYGYTF
>once|NA|TRBV9|TRBJ1-5
TGTGCCAGCAGCACGCGACAGTATAATAGCAATCAGCCCCAGCATTTT
CASSTRQYNSNQPQHF
>NA|TRBD1|TRBV25-1|TRBJ2-2
TGTGCCAGCAGTGACCGGACAGGCGTCGCCACCGGGGAGCTGTTTTTT
CASSDRTGVATGELFF
>NA|TRBD2|TRBV7-8|TRBJ2-1
TGTGCCAGCAGCCTTTATAGCGGGAGGGCCGGTGAGCAGTTCTTC
CASSLYSGRAGEQFF
>once|TRBD2|TRBV25-1|TRBJ2-3
TGTGCCAGCAGTGAATACAACAGCGGGAGAGATACGCAGTATTTT
CASSEYNSGRDTQYF
>NA|NA|TRBV27|TRBJ1-6
TGTGCCAGCAGCGAGTTACATTCACCCCTCCACTTT
CASSELHSPLHF
>NA|NA|TRBV6-2/TRBV6-3|TRBJ1-1
TGTGCCAGCAGTTCTATATCCACTGAAGCTTTCTTT
CASSSISTEAFF
>once|TRBD1|TRBV18|TRBJ2-1
TGTGCCAGCTCACCAAGCGCAGGGGGCTCCCCCAATGAGCAGTTCTTC
CASSPSAGGSPNEQFF
>NA|TRBD1|TRBV6-6|TRBJ1-6
TGTGCCAGCAGCCTAAGCCGGGACAGGGGATCACCCCTCCACTTT
CASSLSRDRGSPLHF
>NA|TRBD1|TRBV4-1|TRBJ1-6
TGCGCCAGCAGCCAAGACGGGACAGCAAATAATTCACCCCTCCACTTT
CASSQDGTANNSPLHF
>NA|NA|TRBV18|TRBJ2-3
TGTGCCAGCTCACCACCGACTGGCACAGATACGCAGTATTTT
CASSPPTGTDTQYF
>NA|TRBD2|TRBV7-8|TRBJ2-1
TGTGCCAGCAGCCCGGGACTAGCGGGAGTCAATGAGCAGTTCTTC
CASSPGLAGVNEQFF
>once|TRBD1|TRBV5-1|TRBJ2-5
TGCGCCAGCAGCTTTCGCGACAGGGGGCCAGAGGAGACCCAGTACTTC
CASSFRDRGPEETQYF
>NA|NA|TRBV7-3|TRBJ1-2
TGTGCCAGCAGCTTAACGGGGGGAAGAACCGGAGGCTACACCTTC
CASSLTGGRTGGYTF
>NA|TRBD2|TRBV5-1|TRBJ2-1
TGCGCCAGCAGCTTAGGCGGGAGCAGCCATGAGCAGTTCTTC
CASSLGGSSHEQFF
>NA|NA|TRBV3-1/TRBV3-2|TRBJ1-1
TGTGCCAGCAGCGACAATATGGGGGGGGCGACTGAAGCTTTCTTT
CASSDNMGGATEAFF
>NA|NA|TRBV10-1|TRBJ2-3
TGCGCCAGCAGTGAGTCAGGGGTTACGCAGTATTTT
CASSESGVTQYF
>NA|TRBD1|TRBV29-1|TRBJ2-3
TGCAGCGTGCCTAAGGACAGGGGGCGCGCAGATACGCAGTATTTT
CSVPKDRGRADTQYF
>NA|TRBD1|TRBV3-1/TRBV3-2|TRBJ1-6
TGTGCCAGCAGCCCGGGACAGAATAATTCACCCCTCCACTTT
CASSPGQNNSPLHF
>NA|TRBD2|TRBV9|TRBJ2-5
TGTGCCAGCAGCGTAGGCCTAGCGGGGGAGACCCAGTACTTC
CASSVGLAGETQYF
>NA|TRBD1|TRBV7-9|TRBJ1-6
TGTGCCAGCAGCTCATTGGACAGGGGCTATAATTCACCCCTCCACTTT
CASSSLDRGYNSPLHF
>NA|NA|TRBV27|TRBJ1-1
TGTGCCAGCAAATCGGCCGGGATGAACACTGAAGCTTTCTTT
CASKSAGMNTEAFF
>NA|NA|TRBV9|TRBJ1-3
TGTGCCAGCACTCTAGGGCGGGGCTCTGGAAACACCATATATTTT
CASTLGRGSGNTIYF
>NA|NA|TRBV5-1|TRBJ1-2
TGCGCCAGCAGCTTGGGGGAACTTGCACGACGGAGGAACTATGGCTACACCTTC
CASSLGELARRRNYGYTF
>NA|TRBD1|TRBV15|TRBJ1-6
TGTGCCACCAGCCGGATTCTGAGACAGGGGGGCCCCTCTCGTAATTCACCCCTCCACTTT
CATSRILRQGGPSRNSPLHF
>NA|TRBD1|TRBV2|TRBJ1-4
TGTGCCAGCACCCCCGGACAGGGGGCAGAAAAACTGTTTTTT
CASTPGQGAEKLFF
>NA|NA|TRBV6-5|TRBJ1-6
TGTGCCAGCAGTTACTCGGGAGGGGTAGGTTCACCCCTCCACTTT
CASSYSGGVGSPLHF
>NA|NA|TRBV5-6|TRBJ2-6
TGTGCCAGCAGGTATACAGGGTCTGGGGCCAACGTCCTGACTTTC
CASRYTGSGANVLTF
>NA|TRBD2|TRBV6-5|TRBJ2-7
TGTGCCAGCACCCCGTATGGGGGGGTGGACGAGCAGTACTTC
CASTPYGGVDEQYF
>few|NA|TRBV14|TRBJ2-2
TGTGCCAGCAGCCGAGATGCTAGCGCCACCGGGGAGCTGTTTTTT
CASSRDASATGELFF
>NA|NA|TRBV5-1|TRBJ2-1
TGCGCCAGCAGCTTGCAACAGGTACCTTACAATGAGCAGTTCTTC
CASSLQQVPYNEQFF
>NA|NA|TRBV7-8|TRBJ2-1
TGTGCCAGCAGCTTTGCGTCCCTCGCGGGGGCGGAGTCCTACAATGAGCAGTTCTTC
CASSFASLAGAESYNEQFF
>NA|NA|TRBV19|TRBJ2-3
TGTGCCAGTAGTGGACAGTGGGGAAAAGATACGCAGTATTTT
CASSGQWGKDTQYF
>NA|TRBD1|TRBV6-6|TRBJ2-7
TGTGCCAGCAGAAAGGACAGGAGCCACTACGAGCAGTACTTC
CASRKDRSHYEQYF
>once|NA|TRBV7-9|TRBJ1-2
TGTGCCAGCAGCTTAGTGAGGCGGAATTTCAATGGCTACACCTTC
CASSLVRRNFNGYTF
>NA|NA|TRBV7-9|TRBJ2-2
TGTGCCAGCAGCTCGGACACTTCGGGGCTGTTTTTT
CASSSDTSGLFF
>NA|TRBD1|TRBV5-1|TRBJ2-5
TGCGCCAGCAGCTTGGCCAGAGGACAGGGTGCAGAGACCCAGTACTTC
CASSLARGQGAETQYF